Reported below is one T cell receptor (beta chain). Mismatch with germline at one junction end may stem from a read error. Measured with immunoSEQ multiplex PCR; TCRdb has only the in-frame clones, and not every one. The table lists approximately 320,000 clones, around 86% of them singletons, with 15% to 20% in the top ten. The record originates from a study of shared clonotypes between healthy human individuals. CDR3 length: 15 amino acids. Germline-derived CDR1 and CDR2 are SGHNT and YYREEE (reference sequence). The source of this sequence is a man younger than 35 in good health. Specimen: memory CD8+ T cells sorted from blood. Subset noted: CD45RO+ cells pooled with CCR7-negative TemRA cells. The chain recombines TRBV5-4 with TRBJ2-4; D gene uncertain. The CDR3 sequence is CATSLATPEENIQYF. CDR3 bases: TGTGCCACCAGCTTAGCCACACCTGAAGAAAACATTCAGTACTTC.